This TCR beta chain stems from a study of T-cell reconstitution after alpha-beta-depleted transplantation in children. Study outcomes and limitations: By one year post-transplant, T-cell counts and diversity largely arose from T cells that were newly produced. It was surviving recipient T cells and thymic progenitors that gave some patients high TCRbeta diversity at day 60. Reported findings indicate that, about two months after transplant, alpha-beta T cells came from several hundred expanded clones, which were derived from non-depleted graft cells.

This clonotype has at least ten counts. Its specificity is unknown. During its preparation, the TCRbeta library received unique molecular identifiers. From the PCR reads, TCRdb called clonotypes with MiXCR, one entry per CDR3 protein. Seen here are 100,000 or so distinct CDR3 sequences, roughly 7.2% observed once, and the top ten hold 16%. The source material was PBMCs, sampled before TCRalphabeta/CD19-depleted stem cell transplant. The sequence was collected from a boy aged 2 to 9 with acute lymphoblastic leukemia, due to receive a stem cell transplant.

CDR3 in DNA: TGTGCCAGCAGTCACTACAGGGAGTCCACCGGGGAGCTGTTTTTT. This encodes CASSHYRESTGELFF. This chain connects TRBV6-5 to TRBJ2-2, with D tentatively TRBD1 (6 bases). The CDR3 has 15 residues. Trimming removed 5 bases from V and 4 bases from J, with 14 bases in between. Germline V CDR1 and CDR2: MNHEY, SVGAGI.